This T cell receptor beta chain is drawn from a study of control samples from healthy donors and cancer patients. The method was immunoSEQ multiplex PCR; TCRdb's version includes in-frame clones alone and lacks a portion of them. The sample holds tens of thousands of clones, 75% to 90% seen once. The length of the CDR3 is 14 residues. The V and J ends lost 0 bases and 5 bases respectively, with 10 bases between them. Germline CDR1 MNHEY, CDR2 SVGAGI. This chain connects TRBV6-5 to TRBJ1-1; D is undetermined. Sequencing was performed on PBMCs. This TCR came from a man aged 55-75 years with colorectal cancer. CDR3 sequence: CASSYSLWGTEAFF. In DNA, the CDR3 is TGTGCCAGCAGTTACTCGTTATGGGGTACTGAAGCTTTCTTT.